This T cell receptor (beta chain) was identified during a study of CD8 T cells in Susac syndrome. Study-wide findings and caveats: It was acknowledged in the study that its TCR sequencing and HLA analysis involved a relatively small number of individuals.

In its sample, this clonotype was seen a few times. The antigen is unknown. V gave up 0 bases and J gave up 3 bases, with 6 bases separating them. Germline CDR1 is SGHAT and CDR2 is FQNNGV. The length of the CDR3 is 13 residues. High-throughput TCR beta sequencing covered peripheral CD8+ and CD4+ T cells. Relapsing-remitting disease, either stable or active, was present in the treatment-naive patients who were the multiple sclerosis controls. Random hexamers were used to reverse transcribe an amount of roughly 0.45 to 1 ug RNA. Coverage of TCR beta CDR3 amplification by immunoSEQ multiplex PCR extended to 54 Vbeta and 13 Jbeta. TCRdb reprocessed the immunoSEQ multiplex PCR reads via MiXCR and lists one record per CDR3 protein. The repertoire holds about 440,000 distinct CDR3 sequences, 85% seen once, with about 0.12% in the top ten.

The gene calls are TRBV11-2 and TRBJ2-7, with D unresolved. Specimen: CD8+ T cells from PBMCs. The origin of this receptor is a human donor with multiple sclerosis. The CDR3 region has the DNA TGTGCCAGCAGCTTAGATTTGGACTACGAGCAGTACTTC. Translation gives CASSLDLDYEQYF.